This note documents a single T cell receptor (beta chain) sequence. In the original workflow: By means of reference gene primer amplification, nucleated cell counts were estimated. The protocol was immunoSEQ multiplex PCR, while the TCRdb copy is restricted to in-frame clones and leaves out a portion. V and J calls and clone size follow that table, whereas D and trimming were derived from the DNA. The sample holds roughly 39,000 clones; approximately 91% are singletons and the top ten take more than 5.5%. The data were taken from a study of blood T cell repertoires in COVID-19. Study-wide context: Some COVID-19 samples were acute and others convalescent; all came from the United States, Italy and Spain. In each case, the material was cDNA or gDNA derived from T cells, B-cell-depleted T cells, or PBMCs.

J was trimmed by 0 bases and V by 5 bases; bases with no gene match: 4. From germline, CDR1 is SNHLY and CDR2 FYNNEI. The CDR3 is made up of 14 amino acids. The source of this sequence is a human donor in a cohort sampled during active COVID-19. Sequencing input: peripheral blood. The chain employs TRBV2 and TRBJ2-7; 7 bases match TRBD1. The CDR3 spells CASSRQGSSYEQYF. CDR3 nucleotides: TGTGCCAGCAGTAGACAGGGCTCCTCCTACGAGCAGTACTTC.